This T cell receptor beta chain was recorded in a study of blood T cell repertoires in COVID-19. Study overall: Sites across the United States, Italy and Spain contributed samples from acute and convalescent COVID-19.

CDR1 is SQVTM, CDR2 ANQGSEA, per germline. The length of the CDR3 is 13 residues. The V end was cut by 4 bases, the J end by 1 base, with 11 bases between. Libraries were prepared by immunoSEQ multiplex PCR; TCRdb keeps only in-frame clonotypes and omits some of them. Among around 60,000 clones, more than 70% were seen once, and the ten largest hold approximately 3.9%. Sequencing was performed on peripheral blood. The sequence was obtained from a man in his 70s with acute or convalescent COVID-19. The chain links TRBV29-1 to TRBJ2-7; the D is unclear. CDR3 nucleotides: TGCAGCGTTGTTGGCAGGTTATCCTACGAGCAGTACTTC. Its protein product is CSVVGRLSYEQYF.